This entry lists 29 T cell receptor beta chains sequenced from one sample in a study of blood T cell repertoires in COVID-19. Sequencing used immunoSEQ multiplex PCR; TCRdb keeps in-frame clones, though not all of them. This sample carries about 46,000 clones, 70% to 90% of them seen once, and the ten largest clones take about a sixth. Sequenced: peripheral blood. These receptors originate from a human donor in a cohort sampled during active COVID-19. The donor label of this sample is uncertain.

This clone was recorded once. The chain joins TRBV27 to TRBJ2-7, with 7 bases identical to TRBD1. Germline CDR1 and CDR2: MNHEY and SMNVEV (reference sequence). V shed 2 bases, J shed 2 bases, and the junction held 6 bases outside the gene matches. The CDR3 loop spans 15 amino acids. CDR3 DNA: TGTGCCAGCAGTTTAAGGGCGGACAGGCCCTACGAGCAGTACTTC. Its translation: CASSLRADRPYEQYF.

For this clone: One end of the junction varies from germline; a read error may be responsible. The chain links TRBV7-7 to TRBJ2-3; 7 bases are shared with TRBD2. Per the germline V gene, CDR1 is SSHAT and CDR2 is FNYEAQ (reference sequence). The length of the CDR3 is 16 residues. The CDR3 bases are TGTGCTAGCAGCCAAGGTCCCCCCTCTAGCGGTGATACGCAGTATTTT. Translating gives CASSQGPPSSGDTQYF.

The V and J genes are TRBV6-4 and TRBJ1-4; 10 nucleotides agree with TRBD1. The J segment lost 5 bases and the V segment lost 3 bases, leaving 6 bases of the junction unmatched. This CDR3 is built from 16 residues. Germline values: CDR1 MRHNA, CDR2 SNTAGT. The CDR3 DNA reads TGTGCCAGCAGTGAAGCCCCGGGACAGGGGAATGAAAAACTGTTTTTT. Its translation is CASSEAPGQGNEKLFF.

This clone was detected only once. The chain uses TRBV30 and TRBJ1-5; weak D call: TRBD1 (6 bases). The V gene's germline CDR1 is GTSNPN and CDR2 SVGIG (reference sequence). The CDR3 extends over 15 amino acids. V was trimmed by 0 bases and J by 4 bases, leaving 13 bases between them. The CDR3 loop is CAWSVDRRRNQPQHF. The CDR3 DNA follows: TGTGCCTGGAGTGTAGACAGGAGGCGGAATCAGCCCCAGCATTTT.

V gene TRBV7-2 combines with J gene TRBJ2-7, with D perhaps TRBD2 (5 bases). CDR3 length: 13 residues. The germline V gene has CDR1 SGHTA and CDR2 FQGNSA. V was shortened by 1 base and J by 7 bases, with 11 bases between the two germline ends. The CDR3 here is CASSLVPSGEQYF. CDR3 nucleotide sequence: TGTGCCAGCAGCTTAGTCCCCTCGGGGGAGCAGTACTTC. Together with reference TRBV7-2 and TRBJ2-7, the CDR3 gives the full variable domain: GAGVSQSPSNKVTEKGKDVELRCDPISGHTALYWYRQSLGQGLEFLIYFQGNSAPDKSGLPSDRFSAERTGGSVSTLTIQRTQQEDSAVYLCASSLVPSGEQYFGPGTRLTVT.

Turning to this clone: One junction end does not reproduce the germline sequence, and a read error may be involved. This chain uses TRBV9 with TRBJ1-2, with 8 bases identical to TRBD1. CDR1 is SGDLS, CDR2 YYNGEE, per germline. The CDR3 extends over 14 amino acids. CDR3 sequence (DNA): TGTGCCAGCACCGTAGTAGACAGGGGCGATGGCTACACCTTC. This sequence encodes CASTVVDRGDGYTF.

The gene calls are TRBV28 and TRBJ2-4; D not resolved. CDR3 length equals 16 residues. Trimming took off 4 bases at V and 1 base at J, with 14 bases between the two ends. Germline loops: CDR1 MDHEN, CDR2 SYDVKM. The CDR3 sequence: CASSSPGLLAKNIQYF. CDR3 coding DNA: TGTGCCAGCAGTTCCCCGGGTCTTTTGGCCAAAAACATTCAGTACTTC.

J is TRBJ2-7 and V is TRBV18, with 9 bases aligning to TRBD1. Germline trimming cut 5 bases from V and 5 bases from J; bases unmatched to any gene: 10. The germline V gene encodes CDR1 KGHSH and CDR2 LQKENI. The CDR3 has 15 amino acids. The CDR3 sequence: CASSKTATGGNEQYF. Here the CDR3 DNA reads TGTGCCAGCTCAAAAACGGCGACAGGGGGAAACGAGCAGTACTTC.

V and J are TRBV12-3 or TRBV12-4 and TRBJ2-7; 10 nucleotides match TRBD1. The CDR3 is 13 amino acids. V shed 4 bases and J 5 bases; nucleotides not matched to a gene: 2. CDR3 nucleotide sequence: TGTGCCAGCAGTTACGGGACAGGGGACGAGCAGTACTTC. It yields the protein CASSYGTGDEQYF.

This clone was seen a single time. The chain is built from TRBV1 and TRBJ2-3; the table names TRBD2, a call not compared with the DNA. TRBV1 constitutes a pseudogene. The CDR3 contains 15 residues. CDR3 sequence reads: CTNSKRGGFTDTQYF. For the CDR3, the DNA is TGCACCAACTCCAAGCGGGGGGGATTCACAGATACGCAGTATTTT.

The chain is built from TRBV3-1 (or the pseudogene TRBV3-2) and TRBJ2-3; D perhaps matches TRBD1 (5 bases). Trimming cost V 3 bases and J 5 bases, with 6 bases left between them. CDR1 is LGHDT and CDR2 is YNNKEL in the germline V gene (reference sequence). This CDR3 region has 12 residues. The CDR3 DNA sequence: TGTGCCAGCAGCCACACAGGAGATACGCAGTATTTT. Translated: CASSHTGDTQYF.

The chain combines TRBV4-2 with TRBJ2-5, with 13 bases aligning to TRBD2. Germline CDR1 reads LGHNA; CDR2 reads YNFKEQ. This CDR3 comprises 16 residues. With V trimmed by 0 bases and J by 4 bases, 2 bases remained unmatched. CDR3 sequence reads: CASSQELAGGRETQYF. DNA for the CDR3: TGTGCCAGCAGCCAAGAACTAGCGGGGGGGAGAGAGACCCAGTACTTC.

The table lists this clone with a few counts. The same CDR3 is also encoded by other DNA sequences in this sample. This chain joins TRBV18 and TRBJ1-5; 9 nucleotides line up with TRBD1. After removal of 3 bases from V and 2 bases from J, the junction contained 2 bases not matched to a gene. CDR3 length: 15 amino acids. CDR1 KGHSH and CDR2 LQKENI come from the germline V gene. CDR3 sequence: CASSPDRGGNQPQHF. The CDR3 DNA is TGTGCCAGCTCACCCGACAGGGGGGGCAATCAGCCCCAGCATTTT.

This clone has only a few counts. CDR3 sequence: CASSRQALNTGELFF. CDR3 nucleotides: TGCGCCAGCAGCCGACAGGCCTTGAACACCGGGGAGCTGTTTTTT. The V gene is TRBV5-1, the J gene TRBJ2-2, with TRBD1 as a possible D gene (6 bases). The CDR3 has 15 residues. Trimming stripped 4 bases from V and 1 base from J, with 11 bases between. Germline values: CDR1 SGHRS, CDR2 YFSETQ.

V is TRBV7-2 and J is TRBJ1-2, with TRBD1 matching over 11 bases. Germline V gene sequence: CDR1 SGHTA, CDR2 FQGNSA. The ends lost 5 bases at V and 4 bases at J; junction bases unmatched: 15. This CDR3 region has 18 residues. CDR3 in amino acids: CASSPHPGQGGRVYGYTF. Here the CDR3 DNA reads TGTGCCAGCAGCCCACACCCGGGACAGGGGGGGAGGGTCTATGGCTACACCTTC.

The CDR3 bases are TGTGCCAGCACCACAGGACTAGCGGGTGAGCAGTTCTTC. Residues: CASTTGLAGEQFF. The chain combines TRBV27 with TRBJ2-1, with TRBD2 matching over 11 bases. The V segment lost 7 bases and the J segment 9 bases; nucleotides outside the gene matches: 5. Germline CDR1 is MNHEY and CDR2 is SMNVEV (reference sequence). This CDR3 contains 13 residues.

CDR3 nucleotides: TGTGCCAGCAGCCCCGGTTCTACCGGCGGGACCCAGTACTTC. Amino acids: CASSPGSTGGTQYF. This rearrangement joins TRBV2 to TRBJ2-5; D remains ambiguous. The V end lost 6 bases, the J end lost 7 bases, and 18 bases lay between the germline ends. Germline V gene lookup returns CDR1 SNHLY and CDR2 FYNNEI. The CDR3 length is 14 residues.

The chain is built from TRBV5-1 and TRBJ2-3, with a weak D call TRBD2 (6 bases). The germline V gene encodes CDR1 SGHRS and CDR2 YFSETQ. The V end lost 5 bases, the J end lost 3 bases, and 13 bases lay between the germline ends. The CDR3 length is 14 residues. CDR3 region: CASRGSGSTDTQYF. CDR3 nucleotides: TGCGCCAGCAGGGGTAGCGGATCGACAGATACGCAGTATTTT.

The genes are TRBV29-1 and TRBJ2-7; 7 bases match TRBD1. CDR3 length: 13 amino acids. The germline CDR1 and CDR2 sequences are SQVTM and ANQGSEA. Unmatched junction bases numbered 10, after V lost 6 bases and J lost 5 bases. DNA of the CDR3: TGCAGCGTCGCTAGGGGACAGACCAACGAGCAGTACTTC. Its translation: CSVARGQTNEQYF.

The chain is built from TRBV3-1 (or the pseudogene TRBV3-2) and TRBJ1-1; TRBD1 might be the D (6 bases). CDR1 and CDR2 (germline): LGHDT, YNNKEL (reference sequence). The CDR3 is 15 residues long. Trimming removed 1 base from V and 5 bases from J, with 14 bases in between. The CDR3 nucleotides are TGTGCCAGCAGCCAAGCCGACAGGAAGGGGACTGAAGCTTTCTTT. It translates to CASSQADRKGTEAFF.

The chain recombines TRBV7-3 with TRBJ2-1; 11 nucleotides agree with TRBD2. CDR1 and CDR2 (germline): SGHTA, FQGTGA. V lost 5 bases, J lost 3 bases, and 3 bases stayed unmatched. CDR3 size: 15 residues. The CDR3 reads CASSPGTSGYNEQFF. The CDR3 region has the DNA TGTGCCAGCAGCCCCGGGACTAGCGGCTACAATGAGCAGTTCTTC.

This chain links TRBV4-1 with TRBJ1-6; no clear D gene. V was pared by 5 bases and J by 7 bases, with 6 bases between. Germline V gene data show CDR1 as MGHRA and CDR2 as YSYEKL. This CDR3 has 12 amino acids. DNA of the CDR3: TGCGCCAGCAGCGCGAACAATTCACCCCTCCACTTT. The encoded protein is CASSANNSPLHF.

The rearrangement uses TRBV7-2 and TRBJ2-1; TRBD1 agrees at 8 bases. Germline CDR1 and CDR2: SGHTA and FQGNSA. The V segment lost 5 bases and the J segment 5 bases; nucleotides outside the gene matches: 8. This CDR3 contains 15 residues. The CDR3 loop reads CASSPRDRFNNEQFF. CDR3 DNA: TGTGCCAGCAGCCCCCGGGACAGGTTCAACAATGAGCAGTTCTTC.

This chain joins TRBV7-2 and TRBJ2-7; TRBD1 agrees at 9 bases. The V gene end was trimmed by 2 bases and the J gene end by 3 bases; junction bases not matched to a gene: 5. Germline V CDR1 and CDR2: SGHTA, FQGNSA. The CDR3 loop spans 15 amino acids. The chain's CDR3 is CASSLSGQGIYEQYF. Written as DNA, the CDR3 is TGTGCCAGCAGCTTATCGGGACAGGGTATCTACGAGCAGTACTTC.

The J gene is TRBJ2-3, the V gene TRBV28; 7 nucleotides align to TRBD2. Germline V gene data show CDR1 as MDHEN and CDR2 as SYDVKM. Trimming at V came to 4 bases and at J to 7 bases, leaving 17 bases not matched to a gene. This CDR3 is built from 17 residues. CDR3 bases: TGTGCCAGCAGTTCCACCGGGGAGGCGGGGCGGGGGTATACGCAGTATTTT. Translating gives CASSSTGEAGRGYTQYF.

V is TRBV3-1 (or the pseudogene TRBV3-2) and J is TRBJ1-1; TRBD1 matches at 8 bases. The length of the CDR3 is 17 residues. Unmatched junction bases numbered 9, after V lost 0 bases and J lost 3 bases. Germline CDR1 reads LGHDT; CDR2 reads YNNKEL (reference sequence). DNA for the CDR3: TGTGCCAGCAGCCAAGAATGGCAGGGGGCAAAGGACACTGAAGCTTTCTTT. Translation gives CASSQEWQGAKDTEAFF.

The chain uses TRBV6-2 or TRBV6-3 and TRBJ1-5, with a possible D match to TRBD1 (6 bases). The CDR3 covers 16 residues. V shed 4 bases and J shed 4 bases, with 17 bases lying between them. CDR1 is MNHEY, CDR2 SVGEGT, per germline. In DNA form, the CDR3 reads TGTGCCAGCAGTTTCCTGGAGGGGGGGCGTAATCAGCCCCAGCATTTT. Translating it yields CASSFLEGGRNQPQHF.

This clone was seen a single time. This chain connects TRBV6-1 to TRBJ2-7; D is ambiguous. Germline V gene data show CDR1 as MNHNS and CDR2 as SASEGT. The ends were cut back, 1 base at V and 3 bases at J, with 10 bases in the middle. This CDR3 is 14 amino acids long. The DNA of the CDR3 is TGTGCCAGCAGTGAAGTTACAGAAAGCTACGAGCAGTACTTC. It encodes CASSEVTESYEQYF.

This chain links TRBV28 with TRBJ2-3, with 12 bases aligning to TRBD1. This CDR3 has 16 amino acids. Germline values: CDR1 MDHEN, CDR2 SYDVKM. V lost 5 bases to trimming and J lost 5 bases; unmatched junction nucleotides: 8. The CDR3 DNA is TGTGCCAGCAGTCTAGCAGGGACAGGGGGCCGAGATACGCAGTATTTT. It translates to CASSLAGTGGRDTQYF.